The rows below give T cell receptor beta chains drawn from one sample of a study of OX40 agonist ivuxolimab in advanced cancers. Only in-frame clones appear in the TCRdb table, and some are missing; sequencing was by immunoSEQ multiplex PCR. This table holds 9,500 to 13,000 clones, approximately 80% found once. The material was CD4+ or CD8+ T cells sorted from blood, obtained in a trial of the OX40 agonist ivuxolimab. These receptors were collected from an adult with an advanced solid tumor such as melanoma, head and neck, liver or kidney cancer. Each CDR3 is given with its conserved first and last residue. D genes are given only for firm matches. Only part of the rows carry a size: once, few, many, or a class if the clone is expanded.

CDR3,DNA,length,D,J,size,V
CASSPRDLQGGEQYF,TGTGCCAGCAGCCCACGGGACCTCCAGGGAGGCGAGCAGTACTTC,15,.,TRBJ2-7,.,TRBV7-6
CASSIGGQGITGELFF,TGTGCCAGTAGTATCGGCGGACAGGGAATCACCGGGGAGCTGTTTTTT,16,TRBD1,TRBJ2-2,.,TRBV19
CASSLLEASTEAFF,TGTGCCAGCTCCCTCCTTGAGGCGAGCACTGAAGCTTTCTTT,14,.,TRBJ1-1,.,TRBV18
CASSVQGTGELFF,TGTGCCAGCAGTGTACAGGGAACCGGGGAGCTGTTTTTT,13,.,TRBJ2-2,.,TRBV27
CASSLGGGDNEQFF,TGTGCTAGCAGCTTAGGGGGCGGGGACAATGAGCAGTTCTTC,14,.,TRBJ2-1,.,TRBV7-7
CASSLAGEGNEQFF,TGTGCCAGCAGTCTAGCGGGAGAAGGAAATGAGCAGTTCTTC,14,TRBD2,TRBJ2-1,.,TRBV27
CASSYRGETETQYF,TGTGCCAGCAGTTACCGAGGGGAGACGGAGACCCAGTACTTC,14,.,TRBJ2-5,.,TRBV6-5
CATSRPLRTAANVLTF,TGTGCCACCAGCAGACCCCTGAGGACCGCCGCCAACGTCCTGACTTTC,16,.,TRBJ2-6,.,TRBV15
CATSRDSGGAAEQFF,TGTGCCACCAGCAGAGATAGCGGGGGGGCCGCTGAGCAGTTCTTC,15,TRBD2,TRBJ2-1,.,TRBV15
CASGGGSEAFF,TGTGCCTCGGGGGGGGGTTCTGAAGCTTTCTTT,11,.,TRBJ1-1,few,TRBV6-1
CASSLALGTEAFF,TGTGCCAGCAGTTTAGCCCTGGGCACTGAAGCTTTCTTT,13,.,TRBJ1-1,.,TRBV27
CASSYSRGQLNTEAFF,TGTGCCAGCAGTTACTCTCGGGGACAGCTGAACACTGAAGCTTTCTTT,16,TRBD1,TRBJ1-1,.,TRBV6-5
CASSIGASGQFF,TGTGCCAGTAGTATAGGGGCCTCGGGGCAGTTCTTC,12,.,TRBJ2-1,.,TRBV19